One sample yielded the 15 T cell receptor beta chains listed below, sequenced in a study of blood T cell repertoires in COVID-19. This table comes from immunoSEQ multiplex PCR, and its TCRdb copy is limited to in-frame clones, with some not included. The table lists 100,000 to 120,000 clones, 70% to 90% of them singletons. The sequenced sample was peripheral blood. The receptors stem from a human donor in a cohort sampled during active COVID-19.

Only one count was recorded for this clone. CDR3 amino acids: CASSSGRTMNTEAFF. For the CDR3, the DNA is TGTGCCAGCAGCTCGGGACGGACTATGAACACTGAAGCTTTCTTT. The gene calls are TRBV5-4 and TRBJ1-1, with D tentatively TRBD1 (5 bases). Germline values: CDR1 SGHNT, CDR2 YYREEE (reference sequence). The CDR3 consists of 15 residues. V was clipped by 3 bases and J by 0 bases, with 12 bases between them.

The V gene is TRBV7-2, the J gene TRBJ2-2; 8 bases map to TRBD2. Trimming cost V 5 bases and J 5 bases; bases outside gene matches: 7. Germline lookup yields CDR1 SGHTA and CDR2 FQGNSA. The CDR3 length is 15 residues. The CDR3 coding sequence is TGTGCCAGCAGCCCCCCGGGGGGGCGGACCGGGGAGCTGTTTTTT. Translated, it gives CASSPPGGRTGELFF.

The chain links TRBV11-2 to TRBJ2-3, with TRBD1 as a possible D gene (6 bases). Germline loops: CDR1 SGHAT, CDR2 FQNNGV. Trimming took off 1 base at V and 2 bases at J, with 19 bases between the two ends. The CDR3 is 18 residues long. The CDR3 sequence is CASSLALPGALDTDTQYF. The CDR3 region has the DNA TGTGCCAGCAGCTTAGCCCTCCCAGGGGCGCTCGACACAGATACGCAGTATTTT.

The chain joins TRBV19 to TRBJ1-4; 9 positions match TRBD1. V shed 3 bases and J 15 bases; nucleotides not matched to a gene: 5. The germline CDR1 and CDR2 sequences are LNHDA and SQIVND (reference sequence). The CDR3 has 12 residues. CDR3 sequence (DNA): TGTGCCAGTAGTATGGCCGGGACAGGGTTGTTTTTT. This gives the protein CASSMAGTGLFF.

This clone was counted a single time. The chain couples TRBV6-5 to TRBJ1-5; D might be TRBD1 (6 bases). Trimming cost V 4 bases and J 6 bases, with 13 bases left between them. This CDR3 has 14 residues. CDR1 MNHEY and CDR2 SVGAGI come from the germline V gene. In DNA form, the CDR3 reads TGTGCCAGCAGTTCCAACAGGGATGGTCAGCCCCAGCATTTT. It specifies CASSSNRDGQPQHF.

The chain is built from TRBV27 and TRBJ1-1, with a possible D match to TRBD1 (6 bases). V was pared by 3 bases and J by 1 base, with 21 bases between. Germline CDR1 and CDR2: MNHEY and SMNVEV (reference sequence). This CDR3 region has 18 residues. CDR3 sequence (DNA): TGTGCCAGCAGTTTTAAGGGACGGGCGGGGGCGGAGAACACTGAAGCTTTCTTT. Its translation: CASSFKGRAGAENTEAFF.

This rearrangement joins TRBV9 to TRBJ1-5; D not resolved. CDR3 length equals 16 residues. Per germline, CDR1 SGDLS and CDR2 YYNGEE. V was trimmed by 0 bases and J by 0 bases, leaving 10 bases between them. Here the CDR3 DNA reads TGTGCCAGCAGCGTAGGATGGGGAGCTAGCAATCAGCCCCAGCATTTT. This gives the protein CASSVGWGASNQPQHF.

The chain has TRBV6-1 and TRBJ2-5, with 7 bases fitting TRBD2. Per the germline V gene, CDR1 is MNHNS and CDR2 is SASEGT. The CDR3 spans 13 residues. The V segment lost 2 bases and the J segment 7 bases; nucleotides outside the gene matches: 4. The CDR3 reads CASSERREGTQYF. CDR3 bases: TGTGCCAGCAGTGAAAGAAGGGAGGGGACCCAGTACTTC.

The V call is TRBV6-1, the J call TRBJ1-4, with 8 bases that match TRBD1. The V and J ends lost 0 bases and 8 bases, in that order; junction bases with no gene match: 11. CDR1 is MNHNS and CDR2 is SASEGT in the germline V gene. The CDR3 consists of 17 residues. This chain's CDR3 is CASSEAGFKTGDEKLFF. For the CDR3, the DNA is TGTGCCAGCAGTGAAGCGGGGTTTAAGACAGGGGACGAAAAACTGTTTTTT.

The chain links TRBV5-1 to TRBJ2-1; D is uncertain. The germline V gene encodes CDR1 SGHRS and CDR2 YFSETQ. The CDR3 covers 11 residues. Trimming removed 5 bases at V and 5 bases at J, with 5 bases between. CDR3 amino acids: CASSTHNEQFF. The CDR3, as DNA: TGCGCCAGCAGTACTCACAATGAGCAGTTCTTC.

The V and J genes are TRBV3-1 (or the pseudogene TRBV3-2) and TRBJ1-2; 8 bases are a match to TRBD1. The V gene's germline CDR1 is LGHDT and CDR2 YNNKEL (reference sequence). Germline trimming cut 4 bases from V and 9 bases from J; bases unmatched to any gene: 10. The CDR3 is 14 residues long. The CDR3 DNA reads as TGTGCCAGCAGCCCAACAGGGGGAAATAGCCGCTACACCTTC. Protein product: CASSPTGGNSRYTF.

The chain links TRBV19 to TRBJ2-5, with 8 bases fitting TRBD1. The CDR3 runs to 15 residues. Germline CDR1 LNHDA, CDR2 SQIVND (reference sequence). V trimming: 6 bases; J trimming: 11 bases; junction bases outside the gene matches: 17. CDR3 DNA: TGTGCCAGTAGGTCACCCGGGACAGGTACCCCGTCTCAGTACTTC. Protein: CASRSPGTGTPSQYF.

The chain couples TRBV29-1 to TRBJ2-1; 10 bases fit TRBD2. V was pared by 7 bases and J by 3 bases, with 12 bases of the junction left unmatched. The CDR3 runs 16 residues. Germline V lookup: CDR1 SQVTM, CDR2 ANQGSEA. The CDR3 reads CSAESGRVENYNEQFF. CDR3 DNA sequence: TGCAGCGCGGAGAGCGGGAGGGTTGAAAACTACAATGAGCAGTTCTTC.

The chain is built from TRBV6-5 and TRBJ2-1; 9 bases fit TRBD1. The V gene end was trimmed by 6 bases and the J gene end by 5 bases; junction bases not matched to a gene: 8. This CDR3 contains 15 residues. The germline CDR1 and CDR2 sequences are MNHEY and SVGAGI. CDR3 sequence: CASSHGQGSNNEQFF. The CDR3 region has the DNA TGTGCCAGCAGCCATGGACAGGGGTCCAACAATGAGCAGTTCTTC.

This chain connects TRBV30 to TRBJ1-5, with TRBD1 as a possible D gene (5 bases). The germline V gene encodes CDR1 GTSNPN and CDR2 SVGIG (reference sequence). The CDR3 loop spans 16 amino acids. The V end lost 2 bases, the J end lost 3 bases, and 17 bases lay between the germline ends. Here the CDR3 DNA reads TGTGCCTGGAGTTTGGGGGGAACGTCCGTCAATCAGCCCCAGCATTTT. This encodes CAWSLGGTSVNQPQHF.